The rows below give T cell receptor beta chains drawn from one sample of a study of blood T cell repertoires in COVID-19. The assay was immunoSEQ multiplex PCR, and TCRdb's table has in-frame clones only and misses some. The sample includes about 200,000 clones, roughly 88% seen only once; the top ten take around 5.7%. Sequences were obtained from PBMCs or T cells enriched from blood (not recorded which). The receptors were gathered from a man between 35 and 55 years old with acute COVID-19. Both conserved end residues are part of each CDR3. The order of the fields is D gene, V gene, clone size, J gene, CDR3 protein, CDR3 DNA. A D gene is named only where the DNA matches it firmly. Rows may omit the clone size; those that give it use once, few, many or a size class.

d_gene: NA
v_gene: TRBV25-1
abundance: NA
j_gene: TRBJ2-1
CDR3aa: CASSAERTYNEQFF
CDR3nt: TGTGCCAGCAGTGCAGAGCGGACGTACAATGAGCAGTTCTTC

d_gene: TRBD2
v_gene: TRBV7-6
abundance: NA
j_gene: TRBJ2-2
CDR3aa: CASSATSGRLTGELFF
CDR3nt: TGTGCCAGCAGCGCGACTAGCGGGAGACTCACCGGGGAGCTGTTTTTT

d_gene: TRBD2
v_gene: TRBV6-5
abundance: NA
j_gene: TRBJ2-7
CDR3aa: CASSPRGYEQYF
CDR3nt: TGTGCCAGCAGTCCGCGGGGGTACGAGCAGTACTTC

d_gene: TRBD1
v_gene: TRBV24-1
abundance: NA
j_gene: TRBJ1-1
CDR3aa: CATSGTGTGVNTEAFF
CDR3nt: TGTGCCACCAGTGGTACCGGGACAGGGGTGAACACTGAAGCTTTCTTT

d_gene: TRBD1
v_gene: TRBV28
abundance: NA
j_gene: TRBJ1-2
CDR3aa: CASSLEGQGPINYGYTF
CDR3nt: TGTGCCAGCAGTTTGGAGGGACAGGGCCCTATTAACTATGGCTACACCTTC

d_gene: TRBD2
v_gene: TRBV4-2
abundance: NA
j_gene: TRBJ2-2
CDR3aa: CASSQDSGGPGELFF
CDR3nt: TGTGCCAGCAGCCAAGATAGCGGGGGCCCCGGGGAGCTGTTTTTT

d_gene: NA
v_gene: TRBV24-1
abundance: NA
j_gene: TRBJ2-1
CDR3aa: CATSDINEQFF
CDR3nt: TGTGCCACCAGTGACATCAATGAGCAGTTCTTC

d_gene: TRBD2
v_gene: TRBV5-1
abundance: NA
j_gene: TRBJ2-5
CDR3aa: CASSLRAGGRQETQYF
CDR3nt: TGCGCCAGCAGCTTACGAGCGGGAGGGCGGCAAGAGACCCAGTACTTC

d_gene: NA
v_gene: TRBV4-1
abundance: NA
j_gene: TRBJ1-3
CDR3aa: CASSQEKGGPGNTIYF
CDR3nt: TGCGCCAGCAGCCAAGAAAAAGGAGGTCCTGGAAACACCATATATTTT

d_gene: NA
v_gene: TRBV4-1
abundance: NA
j_gene: TRBJ2-2
CDR3aa: CASSQEGERTTGELFF
CDR3nt: TGCGCCAGCAGCCAAGAGGGTGAGCGTACGACCGGGGAGCTGTTTTTT

d_gene: TRBD1
v_gene: TRBV9
abundance: NA
j_gene: TRBJ1-4
CDR3aa: CASSPRPGGGEKLFF
CDR3nt: TGTGCCAGCAGCCCGCGGCCAGGGGGTGGCGAAAAACTGTTTTTT

d_gene: NA
v_gene: TRBV4-2
abundance: NA
j_gene: TRBJ1-6
CDR3aa: CASSQDAGEDSPLHF
CDR3nt: TGTGCCAGCAGCCAAGATGCGGGGGAGGATTCACCCCTCCACTTT

d_gene: NA
v_gene: TRBV18
abundance: NA
j_gene: TRBJ2-7
CDR3aa: CASSPLALALTYEQYF
CDR3nt: TGTGCCAGCTCACCGCTTGCACTCGCCCTCACCTACGAGCAGTACTTC

d_gene: TRBD1
v_gene: TRBV6-5
abundance: NA
j_gene: TRBJ2-7
CDR3aa: CASSYRRDSSYEQYF
CDR3nt: TGTGCCAGCAGTTACCGCCGGGACAGCTCCTACGAGCAGTACTTC

d_gene: TRBD2
v_gene: TRBV27
abundance: once
j_gene: TRBJ2-7
CDR3aa: CASSRLTSGTYEQYF
CDR3nt: TGTGCCAGCAGCCGCTTAACTAGCGGGACCTACGAGCAGTACTTC

d_gene: NA
v_gene: TRBV29-1
abundance: NA
j_gene: TRBJ2-7
CDR3aa: CSVDRLGGNEQYF
CDR3nt: TGCAGCGTTGACCGATTAGGCGGGAACGAGCAGTACTTC

d_gene: TRBD1
v_gene: TRBV3-1/TRBV3-2
abundance: NA
j_gene: TRBJ1-1
CDR3aa: CASSDRGRHTEAFF
CDR3nt: TGTGCCAGCTCTGACAGGGGGCGGCACACTGAAGCTTTCTTT

d_gene: TRBD1
v_gene: TRBV27
abundance: NA
j_gene: TRBJ1-5
CDR3aa: CASRGTGRIQPQHF
CDR3nt: TGTGCCAGCAGAGGGACAGGGAGGATTCAGCCCCAGCATTTT

d_gene: TRBD2
v_gene: TRBV9
abundance: NA
j_gene: TRBJ2-3
CDR3aa: CASSVSGRTDTDTQYF
CDR3nt: TGTGCCAGCAGCGTCAGCGGGAGAACCGACACAGATACGCAGTATTTT

d_gene: TRBD2
v_gene: TRBV11-1
abundance: NA
j_gene: TRBJ2-3
CDR3aa: CASSRTGTSGDTQYF
CDR3nt: TGTGCCAGCAGCCGAACCGGGACTAGCGGAGATACGCAGTATTTT

d_gene: NA
v_gene: TRBV29-1
abundance: NA
j_gene: TRBJ1-3
CDR3aa: CSAHAGQSSGNTIYF
CDR3nt: TGCAGCGCCCACGCGGGGCAAAGCTCTGGAAACACCATATATTTT

d_gene: NA
v_gene: TRBV3-1/TRBV3-2
abundance: NA
j_gene: TRBJ1-5
CDR3aa: CASSPQAGGRYQPQHF
CDR3nt: TGTGCCAGCAGCCCCCAGGCCGGGGGTAGGTATCAGCCCCAGCATTTT

d_gene: NA
v_gene: TRBV5-1
abundance: few
j_gene: TRBJ2-2
CDR3aa: CASSSQGNTGELFF
CDR3nt: TGCGCCAGCAGCTCACAGGGGAACACCGGGGAGCTGTTTTTT

d_gene: TRBD1
v_gene: TRBV5-6
abundance: NA
j_gene: TRBJ2-3
CDR3aa: CASSLGTGAADTQYF
CDR3nt: TGTGCCAGCAGCTTGGGGACAGGGGCGGCAGATACGCAGTATTTT

d_gene: NA
v_gene: TRBV19
abundance: once
j_gene: TRBJ1-4
CDR3aa: CASSIPGAGEKLFF
CDR3nt: TGTGCCAGTAGTATACCAGGGGCCGGCGAAAAACTGTTTTTT

d_gene: TRBD1
v_gene: TRBV2
abundance: NA
j_gene: TRBJ2-3
CDR3aa: CASRGRQGLADTQYF
CDR3nt: TGTGCCAGCAGGGGAAGACAGGGGTTGGCAGATACGCAGTATTTT

d_gene: TRBD2
v_gene: TRBV10-3
abundance: NA
j_gene: TRBJ2-3
CDR3aa: CAITPSGSDTQYF
CDR3nt: TGTGCCATCACACCTAGCGGGAGCGATACGCAGTATTTT